Below, 31 T cell receptor beta chains from the same sample are listed, as sequenced in a study of CD8+CD57+ T cells in acquired aplastic anemia. TCR beta VDJ and CDR3 profiles were obtained from a genomic DNA template. Each CDR3 protein is one row after TCRdb ran MiXCR on the reads. Of hundreds of thousands of distinct CDR3 sequences in the sample, 82% were seen once. All patients picked for sequencing had shown, by flow cytometry, an expansion of CD8+CD57+ cells. The sample taken for sequencing was sorted CD4+, CD8+, or CD8+CD57+ T cells (not recorded which) from PBMCs. Receptors originate from a human donor with aplastic anemia.

In the case of this clonotype: The CDR3 does not end in the conserved phenylalanine or tryptophan, so this is likely a read error. It is unclear where the CDR3 begins or ends on the DNA, so no DNA is shown, and the CDR3 is as TCRdb lists it. The chain links TRBV7-9 to TRBJ2-3; the table assigns TRBD1, which was not confirmed against the DNA. Germline V CDR1 and CDR2: SEHNR, FQNEAQ (reference sequence). The CDR3 numbers 13 amino acids, ends counted. This chain's CDR3 is CASRSGTDPYNSP.

In its sample, this clonotype was seen many times. The rearrangement joins TRBV12-3 or TRBV12-4 to TRBJ2-2; D uncertain. Trimming pared 5 bases from V and 6 bases from J, leaving 7 bases between. The CDR3 length is 12 residues. The CDR3 DNA sequence: TGTGCCAGCAGTAAAAAGGCCGGGGAGCTGTTTTTT. This encodes CASSKKAGELFF.

This rearrangement joins TRBV10-3 to TRBJ2-1; weak D call: TRBD2 (5 bases). Germline lookup yields CDR1 ENHRY and CDR2 SYGVKD. V shed 6 bases and J shed 8 bases, with 14 bases lying between them. This CDR3 is 13 amino acids long. CDR3: CAISLSPRDEQFF. For the CDR3, the DNA is TGTGCCATCAGCTTATCCCCGAGGGATGAGCAGTTCTTC.

For this clonotype: This may come from a read error, since a much larger clone is one base off. V usage is TRBV11-3 and J usage is TRBJ2-4; D perhaps matches TRBD1 (5 bases). This CDR3 spans 12 amino acids. The germline V gene encodes CDR1 SGHNT and CDR2 YENEEA. The V end was cut by 0 bases, the J end by 11 bases, with 8 bases between. CDR3 sequence reads: CASSLDVTVQYF. The CDR3 DNA follows: TGTGCCAGCAGCTTAGATGTGACAGTTCAGTACTTC.

The V and J genes are TRBV7-9 and TRBJ2-5, with D perhaps matching TRBD1 (5 bases). The CDR3 is 15 amino acids. Trimming cost V 2 bases and J 10 bases, with 20 bases left between them. The germline CDR1 and CDR2 sequences are SEHNR and FQNEAQ (reference sequence). CDR3 DNA: TGTGCCAGCAGCTTACAGGCGTGCTGGGGCCAAGGCCAGTACTTC. Translation gives CASSLQACWGQGQYF.

Concerning this clonotype itself: A junction end diverges from the germline sequence, so it may reflect a read error. The rearrangement links TRBV7-8 to TRBJ2-5; no firm D call. The CDR3 length is 14 residues. Germline loops: CDR1 SGHVS, CDR2 FQNEAQ. The CDR3 coding sequence is TGTGCCAGCAGCATAGCTGGAGAGCCCGAGACCCAGTACTTC. Translation: CASSIAGEPETQYF.

Worth noting for this clonotype: This is likely a read error, given that the CDR3 carries no conserved phenylalanine or tryptophan at its end. No DNA is shown, since the ends of the CDR3 on it are uncertain; the CDR3 is the one TCRdb lists. The chain combines TRBV7-6 with TRBJ2-3; the D segment call TRBD1 is taken from the table without a DNA check. Germline values: CDR1 SGHVS, CDR2 FNYEAQ. A total of 13 residues make up the CDR3, ends included. The chain's CDR3 is CASSSGRGQNSNQ.

The genes are TRBV9 and TRBJ1-2, with a possible D match to TRBD1 (5 bases). V was clipped by 3 bases and J by 6 bases, with 12 bases between them. CDR3 length: 13 amino acids. Germline values: CDR1 SGDLS, CDR2 YYNGEE. As DNA, the CDR3 is TGTGCCAGCAGCGCCGGGACTAGCCATGGCTACACCTTC. It encodes CASSAGTSHGYTF.

The rearrangement joins TRBV6-1 to TRBJ1-1; 9 bases line up with TRBD1. The V and J ends lost 7 bases and 6 bases, in that order; junction bases with no gene match: 9. Germline V CDR1 and CDR2: MNHNS, SASEGT. The length of the CDR3 is 14 residues. In DNA, the CDR3 is TGTGCCAGCACCCCCGGGACAGGGCTCGCTGAAGCTTTCTTT. Protein sequence: CASTPGTGLAEAFF.

The V gene is TRBV7-8, the J gene TRBJ2-7; either TRBD1 or TRBD2 may supply D (5 bases each). The V gene's germline CDR1 is SGHVS and CDR2 FQNEAQ. This CDR3 contains 14 residues. V was pared by 5 bases and J by 9 bases, with 20 bases between. CDR3 DNA: TGTGCCAGCAGCGGCCGGGGCGTTGCCGACGCGCAGTACTTC. Amino acids: CASSGRGVADAQYF.

The CDR3 is CASSDGGLHAQYF. CDR3 DNA: TGTGCCAGCAGTGATGGGGGGCTCCATGCGCAGTACTTC. J is TRBJ2-5 and V is TRBV2; D might be TRBD1 or TRBD2, each matching 6 bases. The germline V and J ends were trimmed by 3 bases and 11 bases, with 16 bases remaining between them. Per the germline V gene, CDR1 is SNHLY and CDR2 is FYNNEI. CDR3 length equals 13 residues.

Details on this clonotype: A read error is likely, as this CDR3 ends without the conserved phenylalanine or tryptophan. No DNA is shown, since the ends of the CDR3 on it are uncertain; the CDR3 is the one TCRdb lists. This chain uses TRBV7-3 with TRBJ2-3; the D call TRBD1 from the table was never checked on the DNA. The length of the CDR3 is 13 amino acids, counting both ends. CDR1 SGHTA and CDR2 FQGTGA come from the germline V gene. CDR3 sequence: CASSSGGGSYNEQ.

This clonotype was observed once. The rearrangement uses TRBV5-5 and TRBJ2-3; D ambiguous. This CDR3 is built from 15 residues. V was trimmed by 2 bases and J by 0 bases, leaving 10 bases between them. Germline CDR1 and CDR2: SGHKS and YYEKEE (reference sequence). The CDR3 DNA reads TGTGCCAGCAGCTTAGGTGTGAAGAGCACAGATACGCAGTATTTT. Residues: CASSLGVKSTDTQYF.

This clonotype has only a few counts. The chain recombines TRBV5-5 with TRBJ2-7; 7 nucleotides align to TRBD1. The germline CDR1 and CDR2 sequences are SGHKS and YYEKEE (reference sequence). The ends lost 2 bases at V and 1 base at J; junction bases unmatched: 15. The CDR3 spans 18 residues. CDR3 DNA sequence: TGTGCCAGCAGCTTTCTACCCGACGGGACAGCCCTTTCCTACGAGCAGTACGTC. It specifies CASSFLPDGTALSYEQYV.

The genes are TRBV7-9 and TRBJ2-7, with 7 bases identical to TRBD1. The CDR3 spans 15 residues. Germline V gives CDR1 SEHNR, CDR2 FQNEAQ (reference sequence). The CDR3 reads CASTLRAGGTGELYV. The CDR3 DNA reads TGTGCCAGCACCCTCAGGGCAGGGGGAACCGGGGAGCTGTACGTC.

The chain employs TRBV5-6 and TRBJ2-1, with TRBD1 matching 7 bases. V lost 4 bases and J lost 1; bases outside the gene matches: 5. This CDR3 comprises 15 residues. CDR1 is SGHDT and CDR2 is YYEEEE in the germline V gene. In DNA, the CDR3 is TGTGCCAGCAGCGTGGACAGGCCGTCCTACAATGAGCAGTTCTTC. The encoded protein is CASSVDRPSYNEQFF.

The CDR3 reads CASSSAREIYEQYFF. The CDR3 DNA reads TGTGCCAGCAGCTCCGCCAGGGAAATCTACGAGCAGTACTTCTTC. The V call is TRBV7-2, the J call TRBJ2-1, with a tentative D call TRBD1 (5 bases). Germline CDR1 reads SGHTA; CDR2 reads FQGNSA. The V and J ends lost 4 bases and 16 bases respectively, with 26 bases between them. CDR3 length: 15 residues.

On this clonotype itself: The final CDR3 position lacks the conserved phenylalanine or tryptophan, pointing to a likely read error. The DNA is left out, because the CDR3 cannot be placed on it with certainty; the CDR3 is given as TCRdb lists it. The chain uses TRBV7-9 and TRBJ2-3; no DNA check was done on the table's D call, TRBD1. Germline V gives CDR1 SEHNR, CDR2 FQNEAQ (reference sequence). The CDR3 is 13 amino acids long, termini counted. CDR3 region: CASSLVPGELLYG.

This chain links TRBV9 with TRBJ1-2; possible D gene TRBD1, 5 bases. Trimming removed 4 bases from V and 5 bases from J, with 21 bases in between. Germline CDR1 and CDR2: SGDLS and YYNGEE. The length of the CDR3 is 16 residues. The CDR3 sequence: CASSLGWDGHVYGYTF. CDR3 sequence (DNA): TGTGCCAGCAGCTTAGGGTGGGACGGGCACGTATATGGCTACACCTTC.

Concerning this clonotype itself: This CDR3 is missing its conserved last phenylalanine or tryptophan, likely due to a read error. This chain links TRBV7-9 with TRBJ2-1; perhaps TRBD1 as D (5 bases). Looked up from germline, CDR1 is SEHNR and CDR2 is FQNEAQ (reference sequence). The CDR3 totals 13 residues. The V end was cut by 6 bases, the J end by 12 bases, with 18 bases between. The DNA of the CDR3 is TGTGCCAGCAGTGATGGGGCGATGCATCTGCAGTTCGTC. As protein: CASSDGAMHLQFV.

The chain links TRBV9 to TRBJ2-5; D is possibly TRBD1 or TRBD2 (5 bases each). V dropped 3 bases and J dropped 9 bases, with 24 bases sitting between them. This CDR3 spans 16 amino acids. Per germline, CDR1 SGDLS and CDR2 YYNGEE. DNA for the CDR3: TGTGCCAGCAGCGAACGGTGGACACGTAACAACGGGGCCCAGTACTTC. Its translation: CASSERWTRNNGAQYF.

This chain connects TRBV11-2 to TRBJ2-3, with a possible D match to TRBD2 (6 bases). The germline gives CDR1 SGHAT, CDR2 FQNNGV. This CDR3 is built from 15 residues. The V gene lost 4 bases and the J gene lost 1 base, with 12 bases spanning the gap. The CDR3 loop reads CASSSDYRGTDTQYF. DNA for the CDR3: TGTGCCAGCAGCTCGGACTACCGGGGCACAGATACGCAGTATTTT.

The chain employs TRBV15 and TRBJ2-1; D tentatively reads TRBD1 or TRBD2 (5 bases each). The V gene's germline CDR1 is LNHNV and CDR2 YYDKDF (reference sequence). The CDR3 extends over 14 amino acids. Deletions cut 5 bases from V and 5 bases from J, with 13 bases between. CDR3 nucleotides: TGTGCCACCAGCGGCCGGGGCCTAGACAATGAGCAGTTCTTC. This codes for CATSGRGLDNEQFF.

The V call is TRBV7-2, the J call TRBJ2-1; a weak D match, TRBD1 (5 bases). Deletions cut 1 base from V and 13 bases from J, with 17 bases between. CDR3 size: 14 residues. The V gene's germline CDR1 is SGHTA and CDR2 FQGNSA. In nucleotides, the CDR3 is TGTGCCAGCAGCTTAGTGCCCTGGGGCAATGCCCAGTTCTTC. Translated: CASSLVPWGNAQFF.

This clonotype was picked up a small number of times. CDR3 DNA: TGTGCCACCAGCGGCCGGGGCCGTGACCAAGAGACCCAGTACTTC. Protein sequence: CATSGRGRDQETQYF. The rearrangement links TRBV15 to TRBJ2-5, with D perhaps being TRBD1 or TRBD2 (5 bases each). Germline CDR1 reads LNHNV; CDR2 reads YYDKDF (reference sequence). CDR3 length equals 15 residues. Trimming left V 5 bases short and J 0 bases short, with 13 bases between.

In its sample, this clonotype was seen once. The chain employs TRBV5-5 and TRBJ2-1; TRBD1 is a possible D gene (5 bases). Between the trimmed V and J ends, which lost 4 bases and 9 bases, there was a span of 23 bases. The CDR3 length is 16 residues. Germline values: CDR1 SGHKS, CDR2 YYEKEE (reference sequence). This chain's CDR3 is CASSQVDGNGQGEQFF. The CDR3 coding sequence is TGTGCCAGCAGCCAGGTGGACGGAAACGGTCAGGGTGAGCAGTTCTTC.

The chain carries TRBV7-2 and TRBJ1-6, with D possibly being TRBD1 (5 bases). V lost 3 bases and J lost 14, with 23 bases in between. CDR1 is SGHTA and CDR2 is FQGNSA in the germline V gene. The CDR3 sequence is 16 residues long. Written as DNA, the CDR3 is TGTGCCAGCAGCTTTCATCAAGACGGGACTACCCTTTCCCTCCACTTT. Its protein is CASSFHQDGTTLSLHF.

On this clonotype: A much larger clone sits a single nucleotide away, making a read error possible. The conserved phenylalanine or tryptophan is not found at the CDR3 terminus, so this likely reflects a read error. It is unclear where the CDR3 begins or ends on the DNA, so no DNA is shown, and the CDR3 is as TCRdb lists it. This chain uses TRBV7-8 with TRBJ2-3; the D call TRBD1 from the table was never checked on the DNA. In germline, CDR1 is SGHVS, CDR2 FQNEAQ. Termini included, the CDR3 measures 14 amino acids. The chain's CDR3 is CASSFHPDGAALSY.

This chain uses TRBV9 with TRBJ1-1; possibly TRBD1 for D (5 bases). V lost 5 bases, J lost 9 bases, and 26 bases lay in between. This CDR3 contains 16 residues. Germline V gene data show CDR1 as SGDLS and CDR2 as YYNGEE. For the CDR3, the DNA is TGTGCCAGCAGTGGTGAAGCGGGGAACACCGGGGCGCAAGCTTTCTTT. It yields the protein CASSGEAGNTGAQAFF.

V and J are TRBV7-2 and TRBJ2-7; TRBD2 might be the D (6 bases). Deletions cut 4 bases from V and 4 bases from J, with 14 bases between. The germline V gene has CDR1 SGHTA and CDR2 FQGNSA. The CDR3 consists of 14 residues. This CDR3 is CASSSARGAYEQYF. The CDR3 nucleotides are TGTGCCAGCAGCTCAGCGCGGGGTGCATACGAGCAGTACTTC.

The chain carries TRBV28 and TRBJ1-2; 8 positions match TRBD1. The CDR3 has 15 amino acids. CDR1 and CDR2 (germline): MDHEN, SYDVKM. The V and J ends lost 5 bases and 8 bases, in that order; junction bases with no gene match: 13. The CDR3 loop is CASSPGQGERWGYTF. The CDR3 bases are TGTGCCAGCAGTCCCGGACAGGGCGAACGATGGGGCTACACCTTC.